This T cell receptor beta chain was captured in a study of OX40 agonist ivuxolimab in advanced cancers. About the research overall: Under the entry rules, prior anti-PD-1, anti-PD-L1 or anti-CTLA-4 therapy was allowed, and about 38% had some. Regarding the study as a whole: There were, on average, more expanded clones in CD8+ T cells than in CD4+. Normalized T-cell clonal expansion was also low in a subset of nonresponders. The 0.1-3.0 mg/kg partial responders had among the lowest clonal expansion.

Sequencing used immunoSEQ multiplex PCR; TCRdb keeps in-frame clones, though not all of them. The repertoire holds some 100,000 clones, with around 84% as singletons. On this clone itself: Its antigen is undetermined.

The CDR3 covers 23 residues. V lost 2 bases to trimming and J lost 5 bases; unmatched junction nucleotides: 29. The sequence was collected from an adult with an advanced solid tumor such as melanoma, head and neck, liver or kidney cancer. The rearrangement links TRBV23-1 to TRBJ2-5; 10 positions agree with TRBD1. TRBV23-1 is marked as an open reading frame, function uncertain. The sequencing here drew on CD4+ or CD8+ T cells sorted from blood, taken in a trial of the OX40 agonist ivuxolimab. The CDR3 coding sequence is TGCGCCAGCAGTCAAATGACAGGGGGCTCGTGGGTTCGGGAGGCCGAGCGTGTTGAGACCCAGTACTTC. Amino acids: CASSQMTGGSWVREAERVETQYF.